The rows below give T cell receptor beta chains drawn from one sample of a study of T cells in Graves' hyperthyroidism and ophthalmopathy. TCRdb redid the calling of the multiplex PCR reads with MiXCR, one entry per CDR3 protein. The sample lists about 290,000 distinct CDR3 sequences; around 13% were seen once. The sample taken for sequencing was blood. These receptors all come from a woman in her forties with Graves' hyperthyroidism. Each CDR3 is given with its conserved first and last residue. The order of the fields is clone size, V gene, D gene, J gene, CDR3 DNA, CDR3 protein. D genes are given only for firm matches. Part of the rows lack a size; the others show once, few, many or a class for expanded clones.

>NA|TRBV19|NA|TRBJ1-1
TGTGCCAGTCAACCCGGGGCGTACGGGAACACTGAAGCTTTCTTT
CASQPGAYGNTEAFF
>NA|TRBV15|NA|TRBJ1-5
TGTGCCACCAGCAGAGTTAAAGGGTGGGTCGGTCAGCCCCAGCATTTT
CATSRVKGWVGQPQHF
>many|TRBV5-1|NA|TRBJ1-2
TGCGCCAGCAGCTCTAACAGGGACTATGGCTACACCTTC
CASSSNRDYGYTF
>few|TRBV19|NA|TRBJ2-1
TGTGCCAGTAGTATGCAGGGGGGGGCCTACAATGAGCAGTTCTTC
CASSMQGGAYNEQFF
>many|TRBV20-1|TRBD1|TRBJ2-5
TGCAGTGCTAGACCTGGGACAGGGGGCTATGAGACCCAGTACTTC
CSARPGTGGYETQYF
>many|TRBV11-2|TRBD1|TRBJ1-1
TGTGCCAGCCTCCGGGACAGGGGTGAAGCTTTCTTT
CASLRDRGEAFF
>many|TRBV7-2|TRBD2|TRBJ2-7
TGTGCCAGCAGCTTTAGCGGGTACTCCTACGAGCAGTACTTC
CASSFSGYSYEQYF
>many|TRBV7-2|NA|TRBJ2-7
TGTGCCAGCAGCTTAGTGCACAAATCCTACGAGCAGTACTTC
CASSLVHKSYEQYF
>NA|TRBV18|NA|TRBJ2-2
TGTGCCAGCTCAGCACAACGGCACACCGGGGAGCTGTTTTTT
CASSAQRHTGELFF
>many|TRBV12-3/TRBV12-4|TRBD1|TRBJ1-2
TGTGCCAGCAGTCCCAGACAGGGGACGGTTAACTATGGCTACACCTTC
CASSPRQGTVNYGYTF
>few|TRBV9|TRBD2|TRBJ2-2
TGTGCCAGCAGCGGTAGCGGGGGCCCCCGGGAGCTGTTTTTT
CASSGSGGPRELFF
>few|TRBV5-1|TRBD1|TRBJ1-5
TGCGCCAGCTTCCGGGGGGACAGGGGTATTTGGAGCAATCAGCCCCAGCATTTT
CASFRGDRGIWSNQPQHF
>NA|TRBV12-3/TRBV12-4|TRBD2|TRBJ2-1
TGTGCCAGCAGTTTACCGCTAGCGGGAAAGGCGAATGAGCAGTTCTTC
CASSLPLAGKANEQFF
>many|TRBV10-3|NA|TRBJ1-2
TGTGCCATCAGTGAGCGCCCCAACAACGGTGGCTACACCTTC
CAISERPNNGGYTF
>many|TRBV7-2|NA|TRBJ1-5
TGTGCCAGCAGCTTGGGCACCCCGCCCCAGCATTTT
CASSLGTPPQHF
>many|TRBV27|NA|TRBJ1-6
TGTGCCAGCAGTCTGGAAGGGAACTATAATTCACCCCTCCACTTT
CASSLEGNYNSPLHF
>many|TRBV19|TRBD2|TRBJ2-1
TGTGCCAGTAGTATACTAGGACTAGCGGGAGGGAGGGAGCAGTTCTTC
CASSILGLAGGREQFF
>NA|TRBV6-2/TRBV6-3|TRBD1|TRBJ1-5
TGTGCCAGCAGTGATACCCCCTGGGGGATTACAGGGGACTGGGACAATCAGCCCCAGCATTTT
CASSDTPWGITGDWDNQPQHF
>many|TRBV10-2|NA|TRBJ2-5
TGCGCCAGCAGTGTTAATAGAGAAGAGACCCAGTACTTC
CASSVNREETQYF
>many|TRBV7-8|TRBD1|TRBJ1-4
TGTGCCAGCAGCTCCGTCAGGGGGTTAGAAAAACTGTTTTTT
CASSSVRGLEKLFF
>many|TRBV12-3/TRBV12-4|NA|TRBJ2-4
TGTGCCAGCAACAAAACGGGGCGGAGCGCAAACATTCAGTACTTC
CASNKTGRSANIQYF
>many|TRBV15|NA|TRBJ1-1
TGTGCCACCAGCAGAGGATTGAACACTGAAGCTTTCTTT
CATSRGLNTEAFF
>many|TRBV6-1|NA|TRBJ1-4
TGTGCCACCGCGCCGAGAGCGATGCGAGAAAAACTGTTTTTT
CATAPRAMREKLFF
>many|TRBV12-3/TRBV12-4|NA|TRBJ1-1
TGTGCCAGCAGTTTCTCCTGGGCCACTGAAGCTTTCTTT
CASSFSWATEAFF
>NA|TRBV14|NA|TRBJ1-6
TGTGCCAGCAGCCAGGGGTCTTTCTCCTATAATTCACCCCTCCACTTT
CASSQGSFSYNSPLHF
>few|TRBV15|TRBD2|TRBJ2-3
TGTGCCACCAGCAGGGGGCAAGGACTAGCGGGAGAAGGTACGCAGTATTTT
CATSRGQGLAGEGTQYF
>many|TRBV20-1|NA|TRBJ2-3
TGCAGTGCTAGAGATCGCAGGGAGGTTACGCAGTATTTT
CSARDRREVTQYF
>few|TRBV3-1|TRBD2|TRBJ2-2
TGTGCCAGCAGCCGTAGCGGGAGCGGGACCGGGGAGCTGTTTTTT
CASSRSGSGTGELFF
>many|TRBV9|NA|TRBJ2-7
TGTGCCAGCAGCGTAGCGGCTGGAGCCTACGAGCAGTACTTC
CASSVAAGAYEQYF
>NA|TRBV18|NA|TRBJ2-7
TGTGCCAGCTCACTTGACTACGTCACAACCTACGAGCAGTACTTC
CASSLDYVTTYEQYF
>many|TRBV7-2|TRBD1|TRBJ1-1
TGTGCCAGCAGCCCCCGGACAGGGGTTGGCACTGAAGCTTTCTTT
CASSPRTGVGTEAFF
>NA|TRBV18|NA|TRBJ2-4
TGTGCCAGCTCACCACCGGGGAACGCCAAAAACATTCAGTACTTC
CASSPPGNAKNIQYF
>many|TRBV7-7|NA|TRBJ2-7
TGTGCTAGCGCCATCACCACGGACCTTGAACAGTACTTC
CASAITTDLEQYF
>many|TRBV5-1|NA|TRBJ2-2
TGCGCCAGCAGCTTGATCCCAGCAGGGACCGGGGAGCTGTTTTTT
CASSLIPAGTGELFF
>NA|TRBV27|NA|TRBJ2-1
TGTGCCAGCAAAACTGAGCGGGCCCCCCTGCGGGAGCAGTTCTTC
CASKTERAPLREQFF
>many|TRBV6-2/TRBV6-3|NA|TRBJ1-5
TGTGCCAGCACTGACGGTTCCCAGCCCCAGCATTTT
CASTDGSQPQHF
>NA|TRBV12-3/TRBV12-4|TRBD1|TRBJ2-4
TGTGCCAACAGTTGGGACAGGGCACAGAGAAGTGCCAAAAACATTCAGTACTTC
CANSWDRAQRSAKNIQYF
>few|TRBV25-1|NA|TRBJ2-7
TGTGCCAGCAGTGTTATACAGGGAGTTGAGCAGTACTTC
CASSVIQGVEQYF
>many|TRBV5-1|TRBD2|TRBJ2-7
TGCGCCAGCACCTCTGGTACTAGCGGTCTAGTCTACGAGCAGTACTTC
CASTSGTSGLVYEQYF
>many|TRBV6-1|NA|TRBJ1-1
TGTGCCAGCAGAACCCAAGAGAACACTGAAGCTTTCTTT
CASRTQENTEAFF
>NA|TRBV19|TRBD2|TRBJ2-7
TGTGCCAGTAGTATAGTATTCGGGGGGATGGACGAGCAGTACTTC
CASSIVFGGMDEQYF
>many|TRBV7-2|NA|TRBJ2-2
TGTGCCAGCAGCCCGCGGACAACGAACACCGGGGAGCTGTTTTTT
CASSPRTTNTGELFF
>many|TRBV19|TRBD2|TRBJ2-7
TGTGCCAGTAGTGCCTCGGGAGGAACCTACGAGCAGTACTTC
CASSASGGTYEQYF
>many|TRBV5-1|NA|TRBJ2-3
TGCGCCAGCAGCTGGCAGGGCAAAGTGGCAGATACGCAGTATTTT
CASSWQGKVADTQYF
>many|TRBV29-1|NA|TRBJ1-2
TGCAGCGTTGCGGACAGAGGCTATGGCTACACCTTC
CSVADRGYGYTF
>many|TRBV18|NA|TRBJ1-4
TGTGCCAGCTCACTGGACAGCCCTAGAGGAAAACTGTTTTTT
CASSLDSPRGKLFF